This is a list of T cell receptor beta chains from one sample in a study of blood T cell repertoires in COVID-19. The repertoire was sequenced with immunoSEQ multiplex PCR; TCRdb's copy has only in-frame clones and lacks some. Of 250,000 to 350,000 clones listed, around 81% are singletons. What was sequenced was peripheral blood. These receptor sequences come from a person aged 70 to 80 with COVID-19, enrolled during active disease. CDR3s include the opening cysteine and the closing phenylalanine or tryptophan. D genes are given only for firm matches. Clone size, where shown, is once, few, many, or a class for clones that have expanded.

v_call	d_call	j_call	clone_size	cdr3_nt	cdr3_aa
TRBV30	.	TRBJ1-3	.	TGTAGGGGACATATCTCTGGAAACACCATATATTTT	CRGHISGNTIYF
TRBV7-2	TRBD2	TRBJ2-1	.	TGTGCCAGCAGCTTATCACTAGCGGGAGGGGGGAATGAGCAGTTCTTC	CASSLSLAGGGNEQFF
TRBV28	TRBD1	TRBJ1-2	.	TGTGCCAGCAGTCGAGGACAGGCTTATGGCTACACCTTC	CASSRGQAYGYTF
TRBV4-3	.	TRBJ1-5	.	TGCGCCAGCAGCCAAGATGGTGCGAAATATCAGCCCCAGCATTTT	CASSQDGAKYQPQHF
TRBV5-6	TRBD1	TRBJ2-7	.	TGTGCCAGCAGTCCGCTAGGGACAGGGGGCACCGAGCAGTACTTC	CASSPLGTGGTEQYF
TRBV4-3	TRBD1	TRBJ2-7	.	TGCGCCAGCAGCCAAGATCCGACAGGGAGCTCCTACGAGCAGTACTTC	CASSQDPTGSSYEQYF
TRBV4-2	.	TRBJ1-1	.	TGTGCCAGCAGCCAACTCCAGGGAAACACTGAAGCTTTCTTT	CASSQLQGNTEAFF
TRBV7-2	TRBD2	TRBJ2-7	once	TGTGCCAGCAGCTCTCGAGGGCCTAGCGGGGGGATGTCCTACGAGCAGTACTTC	CASSSRGPSGGMSYEQYF
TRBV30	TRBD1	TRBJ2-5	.	TGTGCCTGGAGAAAGGGGACAGGGGGCGAAGTGACCCAGTACTTC	CAWRKGTGGEVTQYF
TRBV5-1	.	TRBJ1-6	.	TGCGCCAGCAGCTTACAGGGAGCCGGATTGGGTTCACCCCTCCACTTT	CASSLQGAGLGSPLHF
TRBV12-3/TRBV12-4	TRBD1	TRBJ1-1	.	TGTGCCGGAAAGGGACAGGGCGTCACTGAAGCTTTCTTT	CAGKGQGVTEAFF
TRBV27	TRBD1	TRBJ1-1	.	TGTGCCAGCGGTCATCGGACAGGGAGTGAAGCTTTCTTT	CASGHRTGSEAFF
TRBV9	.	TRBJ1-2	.	TGTGCCAGCAGCCCACCCTTTCCCAGTCTTAACTATGGCTACACCTTC	CASSPPFPSLNYGYTF
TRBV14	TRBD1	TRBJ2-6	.	TGTGCCAGCAGCCAAGCCACAGGGGTCTCTGGGGCCAACGTCCTGACTTTC	CASSQATGVSGANVLTF
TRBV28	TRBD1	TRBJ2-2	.	TGTGCCAGCAGTTCCGTCGGGACAGGCAACACCGGGGAGCTGTTTTTT	CASSSVGTGNTGELFF
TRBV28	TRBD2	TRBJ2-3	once	TGTGCCAGCAGCCACAGCGGGGGCCGAAGCACAGATACGCAGTATTTT	CASSHSGGRSTDTQYF
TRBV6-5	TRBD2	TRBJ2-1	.	TGTGCCAGCAGTCGGCGGGAGGGCTACAATGAGCAGTTCTTC	CASSRREGYNEQFF
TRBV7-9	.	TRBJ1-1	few	TGTGCCAGCAGCTTCTCGGCGGGGTTATTCATGAACACTGAAGCTTTCTTT	CASSFSAGLFMNTEAFF
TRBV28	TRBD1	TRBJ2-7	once	TGTGCCAGCAGTTCCCCGGGACAGGCCTACGAGCAGTACTTC	CASSSPGQAYEQYF
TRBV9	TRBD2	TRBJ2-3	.	TGTGCCAGCAGCGTAGGGGAGGGCCCAGATACGCAGTATTTT	CASSVGEGPDTQYF
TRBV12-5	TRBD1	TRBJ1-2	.	TGTGCTGTCCGGGACAGGGTCATGTCCGGCTACACCTTC	CAVRDRVMSGYTF
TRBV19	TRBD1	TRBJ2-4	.	TGTGCCAGTAGTGCAAACAGGGGAGCCAAAAACATTCAGTACTTC	CASSANRGAKNIQYF
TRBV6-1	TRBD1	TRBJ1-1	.	TGTGCCAGCAGTGAGCTACAGGGGGTAGCTTTCTTT	CASSELQGVAFF
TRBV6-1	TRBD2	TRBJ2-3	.	TGTGCCAGCAGTGAAGATAGCGGGGGCCCCGATACGCAGTATTTT	CASSEDSGGPDTQYF
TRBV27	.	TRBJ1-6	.	TGTGCCAGCAGTTTATGGGGGACTAATAATTCACCCCTCCACTTT	CASSLWGTNNSPLHF
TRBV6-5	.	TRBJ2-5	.	TGTGCCAGCAGCCCCGACAGAGAGACCCAGTACTTC	CASSPDRETQYF
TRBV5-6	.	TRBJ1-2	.	TGTGCCAGCAGCGAATGGACAGTATCCTGGAAAGGCTACACCTTC	CASSEWTVSWKGYTF
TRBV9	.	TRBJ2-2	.	TGTGCCAGCAGCCCGGAAGGAGGGGACACCGGGGAGCTGTTTTTT	CASSPEGGDTGELFF
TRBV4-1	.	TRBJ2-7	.	TGCGCCAGCAGCCAAGAGGACAGCCCTTTCTACGAGCAGTACTTC	CASSQEDSPFYEQYF
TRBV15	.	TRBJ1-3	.	TGTGCCACCAGCAGAGATATACGGAGCTCTGGAAACACCATATATTTT	CATSRDIRSSGNTIYF
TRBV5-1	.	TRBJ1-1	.	TGCGCCAGCAGCTTGGGGTTGGGGCCCACTGAAGCTTTCTTT	CASSLGLGPTEAFF
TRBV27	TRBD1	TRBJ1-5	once	TGTGCCAGCAGTTTACACAGGGGTAGCAATCAGCCCCAGCATTTT	CASSLHRGSNQPQHF
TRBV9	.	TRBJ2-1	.	TGTGCCAGCAGCTCGGACAATGAGCAGTTCTTC	CASSSDNEQFF
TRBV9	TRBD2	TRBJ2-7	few	TGTGCCAGCAGCGATGGAGCGGGAGGCTACGAGCAGTACTTC	CASSDGAGGYEQYF
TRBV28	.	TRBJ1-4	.	TGTGCCAGCAGTAACTTGCGGGCTAATGAAAAACTGTTTTTT	CASSNLRANEKLFF
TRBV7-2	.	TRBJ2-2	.	TGTGCCAGCAGATTCGGAGGGGGCAACACCGGGGAGCTGTTTTTT	CASRFGGGNTGELFF
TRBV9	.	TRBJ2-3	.	TGTGCCAGCAGCGTAGCGGTAGTTAGCACAGATACGCAGTATTTT	CASSVAVVSTDTQYF
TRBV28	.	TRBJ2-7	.	TGTGCCAGCAGTCCCAACTCCTACGAGCAGTACTTC	CASSPNSYEQYF
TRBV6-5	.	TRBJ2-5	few	TGTGCCAGCAGTTCCGACAGAGGAAAAGAGACCCAGTACTTC	CASSSDRGKETQYF
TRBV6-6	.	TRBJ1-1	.	TGTGCCAGCAAGGCAGGATTGTTGAACACTGAAGCTTTCTTT	CASKAGLLNTEAFF
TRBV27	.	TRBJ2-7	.	TGTGCCAGCTCCGGGTGGAGTCTCCCAGGGGAGCAGTACTTC	CASSGWSLPGEQYF
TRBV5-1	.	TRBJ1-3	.	TGCGCCAGCAGCTTGGGGGGCAACACCATATATTTT	CASSLGGNTIYF
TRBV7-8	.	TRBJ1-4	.	TGTGCCAGCAGCTCCACATTGAATGAAAAACTGTTTTTT	CASSSTLNEKLFF
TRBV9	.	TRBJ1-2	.	TGTGCCAGCACCTCTCGGGGTGAGGGCTACACCTTC	CASTSRGEGYTF
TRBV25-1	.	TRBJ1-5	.	TGTGCCAGCAGTGACCCGGGACTGCTACAGCCCCAGCATTTT	CASSDPGLLQPQHF
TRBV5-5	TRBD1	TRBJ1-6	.	TGTGCCAGCAGCCCACAGACAGGGGAGGGTTATTCACCCCTCCACTTT	CASSPQTGEGYSPLHF
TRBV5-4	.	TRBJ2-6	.	TGTGCCAGCAGCCCCACTTTCTCGGGGGCCAACGTCCTGACTTTC	CASSPTFSGANVLTF
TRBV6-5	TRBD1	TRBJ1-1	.	TGTGCCAGCAAGGGACAGGGGGCTGGAGACACTGAAGCTTTCTTT	CASKGQGAGDTEAFF
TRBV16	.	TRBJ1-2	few	TGTGCCAGCAGCCAAACAAGGGGGTTGGATGGCTACACCTTC	CASSQTRGLDGYTF
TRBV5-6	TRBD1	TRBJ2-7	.	TGTGCCAGCAGTTTACTCGGACAGGGCTCCTACGAGCAGTACTTC	CASSLLGQGSYEQYF
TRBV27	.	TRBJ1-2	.	TGTGCCAGCAGTTACAAACAGGGCGGGGGCTACACCTTC	CASSYKQGGGYTF
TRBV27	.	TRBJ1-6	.	TGTGCCAGCAGTCGGGTCGGCACAAATTCACCCCTCCACTTT	CASSRVGTNSPLHF
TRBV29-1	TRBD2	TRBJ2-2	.	TGCAGCGTTGCCCTAGCGGGACTCGGGGAGCTGTTTTTT	CSVALAGLGELFF
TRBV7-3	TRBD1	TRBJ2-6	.	TGTGCCAGCAGCGCCGACAGGGGGACCGCTGGGGCCAACGTCCTGACTTTC	CASSADRGTAGANVLTF